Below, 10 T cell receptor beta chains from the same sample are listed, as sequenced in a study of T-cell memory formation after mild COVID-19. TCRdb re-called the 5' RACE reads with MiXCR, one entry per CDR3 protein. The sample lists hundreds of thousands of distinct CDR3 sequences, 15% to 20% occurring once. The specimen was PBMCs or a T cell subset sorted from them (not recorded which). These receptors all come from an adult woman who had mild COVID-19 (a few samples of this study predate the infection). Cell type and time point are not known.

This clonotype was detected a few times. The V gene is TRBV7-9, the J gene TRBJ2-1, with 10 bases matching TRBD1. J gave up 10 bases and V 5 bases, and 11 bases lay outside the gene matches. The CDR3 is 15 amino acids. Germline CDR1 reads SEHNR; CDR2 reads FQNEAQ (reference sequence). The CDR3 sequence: CASSRTGTGEGEQFF. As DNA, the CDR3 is TGTGCCAGCAGCCGTACCGGGACAGGGGAGGGCGAGCAGTTCTTC.

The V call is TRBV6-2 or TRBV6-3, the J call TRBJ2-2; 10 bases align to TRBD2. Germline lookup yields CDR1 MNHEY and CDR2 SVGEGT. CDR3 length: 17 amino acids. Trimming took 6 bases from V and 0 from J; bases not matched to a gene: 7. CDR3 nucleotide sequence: TGTGCCAGCAGCCCGCTAGCGGGAGCGACGAACACCGGGGAGCTGTTTTTT. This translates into CASSPLAGATNTGELFF.

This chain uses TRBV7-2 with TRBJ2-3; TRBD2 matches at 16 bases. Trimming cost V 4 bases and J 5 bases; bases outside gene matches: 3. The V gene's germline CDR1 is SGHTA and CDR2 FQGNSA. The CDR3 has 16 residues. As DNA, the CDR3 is TGTGCCAGCAGCTCGGGACTAGCGGGAGGGCAAGATACGCAGTATTTT. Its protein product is CASSSGLAGGQDTQYF.

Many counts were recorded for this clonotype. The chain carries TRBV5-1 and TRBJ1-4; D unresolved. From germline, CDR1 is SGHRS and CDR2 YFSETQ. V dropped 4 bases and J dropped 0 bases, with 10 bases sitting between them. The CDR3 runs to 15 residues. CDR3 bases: TGCGCCAGCAGCGGGAACAGTGCAACTAATGAAAAACTGTTTTTT. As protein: CASSGNSATNEKLFF.

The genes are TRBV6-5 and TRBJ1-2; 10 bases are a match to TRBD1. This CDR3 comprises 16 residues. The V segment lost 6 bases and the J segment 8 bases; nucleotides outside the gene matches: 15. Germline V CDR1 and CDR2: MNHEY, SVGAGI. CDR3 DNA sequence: TGTGCCAGCAGGCTTGTGGGACAGGGGAAGGGAGCGGGCTACACCTTC. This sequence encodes CASRLVGQGKGAGYTF.

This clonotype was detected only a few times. The DNA for the CDR3 is TGTGCCAGCTCACGGGGAGTAAAGTCTTCTGGGGCCAACGTCCTGACTTTC. Translation gives CASSRGVKSSGANVLTF. V usage is TRBV18 and J usage is TRBJ2-6; TRBD2 is a possible D gene (5 bases). Trimming took 4 bases from V and 1 from J, leaving 14 bases between them. The CDR3 consists of 17 residues. The germline V gene has CDR1 KGHSH and CDR2 LQKENI.

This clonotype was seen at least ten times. In nucleotides, the CDR3 is TGTGCCAGCAGTTTAGGGCATCTCTATAGCAATCAGCCCCAGCATTTT. This sequence encodes CASSLGHLYSNQPQHF. This chain links TRBV6-2 or TRBV6-3 with TRBJ1-5; D remains unclear. This CDR3 has 16 amino acids. CDR1 and CDR2 from the germline V gene are MNHEY and SVGEGT. The V end was cut by 4 bases, the J end by 0 bases, with 13 bases between.

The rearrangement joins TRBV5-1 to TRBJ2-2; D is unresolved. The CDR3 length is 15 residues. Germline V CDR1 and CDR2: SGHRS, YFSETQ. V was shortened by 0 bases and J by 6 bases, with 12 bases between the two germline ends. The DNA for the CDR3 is TGCGCCAGCAGCTTGGATGGCTACTCTCCCGGGGAGCTGTTTTTT. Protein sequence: CASSLDGYSPGELFF.

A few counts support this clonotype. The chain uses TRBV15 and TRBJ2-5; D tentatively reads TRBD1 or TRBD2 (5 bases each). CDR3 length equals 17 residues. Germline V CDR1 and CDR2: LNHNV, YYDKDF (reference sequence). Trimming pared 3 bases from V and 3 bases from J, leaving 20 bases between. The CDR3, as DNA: TGTGCCACCAGCAGTCACGACCCCCCCGGGACGGAAGAGACCCAGTACTTC. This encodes CATSSHDPPGTEETQYF.

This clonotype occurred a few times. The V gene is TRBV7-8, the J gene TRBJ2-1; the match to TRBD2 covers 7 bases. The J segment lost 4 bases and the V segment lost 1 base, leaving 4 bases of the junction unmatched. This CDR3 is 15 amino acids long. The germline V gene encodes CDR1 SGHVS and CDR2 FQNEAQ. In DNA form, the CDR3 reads TGTGCCAGCAGCTTAGTCTGGGGGGGATACAATGAGCAGTTCTTC. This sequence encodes CASSLVWGGYNEQFF.